This entry lists 3 T cell receptor beta chains sequenced from one sample in a study of regulatory T cells in long-lasting Graves disease. Arm-PCR of CDR3 regions with iRepertoire HTBI primers generated TCR beta libraries. TCRdb reprocessed the multiplex PCR reads with MiXCR, giving one entry per CDR3 protein. Of hundreds of thousands of distinct CDR3 sequences in the sample, around 20% were seen once. Stated time point: persistent/refractory GD, antithyroid drugs over 5 years with positive TRAb. RNA isolated from PBMCs was used to make the TCR library. Sample: peripheral blood mononuclear cells (PBMCs), taken when the disease was refractory, from a patient treated with antithyroid drugs. These receptors all stem from a female donor with Graves disease.

This chain joins TRBV2 and TRBJ2-7, with 9 bases identical to TRBD2. The V and J ends lost 4 bases and 3 bases, in that order; junction bases with no gene match: 4. Germline V gene data show CDR1 as SNHLY and CDR2 as FYNNEI. The CDR3 consists of 14 residues. The chain's CDR3 is CASSAPAGGYEQYF. The CDR3 DNA follows: TGTGCCAGCAGTGCCCCAGCGGGAGGCTACGAGCAGTACTTC.

The CDR3 is CASREKGGSYEQYF. The CDR3 nucleotides are TGTGCCAGCAGGGAGAAGGGGGGCTCCTACGAGCAGTACTTC. The chain has TRBV12-3 or TRBV12-4 and TRBJ2-7; D assignment may be TRBD1 or TRBD2 (6 bases each). V lost 6 bases and J lost 0, with 12 bases in between. The CDR3 spans 14 residues.

This clonotype was seen ten or more times. The rearrangement links TRBV12-3 or TRBV12-4 to TRBJ1-1; D possibly corresponds to TRBD1 (6 bases). V was cut by 3 bases and J by 1 base, with 24 bases left in between. CDR3 length: 19 residues. CDR3 region: CASSFGGAFLRGQNTEAFF. In nucleotides, the CDR3 is TGTGCCAGCAGTTTTGGGGGGGCGTTTTTAAGAGGGCAGAACACTGAAGCTTTCTTT.